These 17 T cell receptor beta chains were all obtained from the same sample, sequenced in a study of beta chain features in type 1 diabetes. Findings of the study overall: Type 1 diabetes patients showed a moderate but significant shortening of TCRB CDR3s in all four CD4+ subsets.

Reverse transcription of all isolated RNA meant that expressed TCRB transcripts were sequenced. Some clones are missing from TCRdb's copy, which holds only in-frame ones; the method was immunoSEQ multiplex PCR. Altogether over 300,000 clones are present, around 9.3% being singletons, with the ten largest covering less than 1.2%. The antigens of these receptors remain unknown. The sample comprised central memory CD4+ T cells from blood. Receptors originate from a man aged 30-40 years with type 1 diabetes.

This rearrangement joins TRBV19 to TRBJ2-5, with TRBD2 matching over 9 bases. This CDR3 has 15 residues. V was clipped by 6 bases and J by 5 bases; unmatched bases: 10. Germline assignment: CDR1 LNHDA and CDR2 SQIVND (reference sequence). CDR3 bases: TGTGCCAGTAGGACCTCTGGCGGGGGGGCGGAGACCCAGTACTTC. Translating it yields CASRTSGGGAETQYF.

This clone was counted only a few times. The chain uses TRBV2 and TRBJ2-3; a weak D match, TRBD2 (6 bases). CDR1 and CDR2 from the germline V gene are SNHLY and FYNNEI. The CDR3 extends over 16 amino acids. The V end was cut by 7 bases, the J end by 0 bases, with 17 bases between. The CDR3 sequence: CASTPAIGTSTDTQYF. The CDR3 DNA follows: TGTGCCAGCACCCCCGCAATAGGGACTAGCACAGATACGCAGTATTTT.

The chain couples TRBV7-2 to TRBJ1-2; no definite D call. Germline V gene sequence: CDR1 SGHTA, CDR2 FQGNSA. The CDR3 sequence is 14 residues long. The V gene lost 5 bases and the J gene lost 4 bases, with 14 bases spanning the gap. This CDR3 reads CASSRMDPGYGYTF. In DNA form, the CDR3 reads TGTGCCAGCAGCAGAATGGATCCTGGCTATGGCTACACCTTC.

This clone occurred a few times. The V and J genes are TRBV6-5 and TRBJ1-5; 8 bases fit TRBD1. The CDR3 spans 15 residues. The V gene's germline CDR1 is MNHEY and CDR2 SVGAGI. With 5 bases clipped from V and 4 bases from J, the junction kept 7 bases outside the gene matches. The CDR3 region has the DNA TGTGCCAGCAGTACCAGGGGGCTGGGAAATCAGCCCCAGCATTTT. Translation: CASSTRGLGNQPQHF.

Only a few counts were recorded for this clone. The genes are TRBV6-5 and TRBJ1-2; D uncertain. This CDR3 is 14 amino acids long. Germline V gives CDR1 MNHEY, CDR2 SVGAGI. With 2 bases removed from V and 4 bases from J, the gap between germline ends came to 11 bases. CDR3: CASSYARDGYGYTF. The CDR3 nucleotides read TGTGCCAGCAGTTACGCTAGGGATGGCTATGGCTACACCTTC.

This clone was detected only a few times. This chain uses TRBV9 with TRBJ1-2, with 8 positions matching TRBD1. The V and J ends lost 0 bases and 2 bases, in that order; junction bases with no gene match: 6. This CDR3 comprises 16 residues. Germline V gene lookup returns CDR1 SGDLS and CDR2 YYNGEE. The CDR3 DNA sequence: TGTGCCAGCAGCGTAGGTAGTGACAGGGGAAACTATGGCTACACCTTC. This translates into CASSVGSDRGNYGYTF. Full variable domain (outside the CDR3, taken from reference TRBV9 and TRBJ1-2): DSGVTQTPKHLITATGQRVTLRCSPRSGDLSVYWYQQSLDQGLQFLIQYYNGEERAKGNILERFSAQQFPDLHSELNLSSLELGDSALYFCASSVGSDRGNYGYTFGSGTRLTVV.

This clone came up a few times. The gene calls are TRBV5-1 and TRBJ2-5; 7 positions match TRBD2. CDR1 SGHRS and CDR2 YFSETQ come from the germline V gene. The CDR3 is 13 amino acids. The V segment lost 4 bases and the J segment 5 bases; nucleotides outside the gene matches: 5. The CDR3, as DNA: TGCGCCAGCAGCCTAAGGGAGGGGGAGACCCAGTACTTC. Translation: CASSLREGETQYF.

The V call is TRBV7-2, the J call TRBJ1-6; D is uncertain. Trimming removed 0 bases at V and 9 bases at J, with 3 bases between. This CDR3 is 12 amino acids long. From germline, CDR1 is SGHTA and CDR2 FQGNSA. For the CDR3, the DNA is TGTGCCAGCAGCTTAGCGTTTTCACCCCTCCACTTT. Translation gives CASSLAFSPLHF.

The CDR3 DNA reads as TGTGCCAGCACGGAGCGGGCGGCGAACACCGGGGAGCTGTTTTTT. Protein product: CASTERAANTGELFF. The gene calls are TRBV7-2 and TRBJ2-2, with TRBD2 as a possible D gene (6 bases). The CDR3 is 15 residues long. V shed 7 bases and J shed 0 bases, with 12 bases lying between them. Germline V gene sequence: CDR1 SGHTA, CDR2 FQGNSA.

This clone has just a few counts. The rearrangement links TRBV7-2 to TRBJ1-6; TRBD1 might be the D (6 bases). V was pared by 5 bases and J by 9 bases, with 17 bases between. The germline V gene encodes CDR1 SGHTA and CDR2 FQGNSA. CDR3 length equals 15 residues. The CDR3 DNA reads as TGTGCCAGCAGCCTAGGAGGGACAAGCGGTTCACCCCTCCACTTT. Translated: CASSLGGTSGSPLHF.

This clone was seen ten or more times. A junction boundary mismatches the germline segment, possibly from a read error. This chain's CDR3 is CASQSGNAEAFF. CDR3 DNA sequence: TGTGCCAGCCAGAGCGGGAACGCTGAAGCTTTCTTT. This sequence joins TRBV28 and TRBJ1-1; D not resolved. This CDR3 region has 12 residues. Germline loops: CDR1 MDHEN, CDR2 SYDVKM.

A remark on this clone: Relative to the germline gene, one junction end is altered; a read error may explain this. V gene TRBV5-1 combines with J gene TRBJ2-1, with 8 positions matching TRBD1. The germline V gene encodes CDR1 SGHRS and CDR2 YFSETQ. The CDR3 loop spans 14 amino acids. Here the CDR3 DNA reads TGCGCCAGCAAAGAAGGGGGGCTGGGACAGGTAAAGGTCTTC. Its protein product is CASKEGGLGQVKVF.

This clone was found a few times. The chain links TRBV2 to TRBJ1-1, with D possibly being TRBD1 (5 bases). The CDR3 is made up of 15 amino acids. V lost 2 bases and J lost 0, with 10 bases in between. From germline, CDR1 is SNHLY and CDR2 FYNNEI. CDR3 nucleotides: TGTGCCAGCAGTGAAATCCGGGGGATGAACACTGAAGCTTTCTTT. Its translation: CASSEIRGMNTEAFF.

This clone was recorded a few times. The CDR3 protein is CASSLDSYFTDTQYF. DNA of the CDR3: TGTGCCAGCAGCTTAGATTCATACTTCACAGATACGCAGTATTTT. The genes are TRBV7-2 and TRBJ2-3; D gene uncertain. This CDR3 has 15 amino acids. Deletions cut 1 base from V and 2 bases from J, with 10 bases between. Germline CDR1 is SGHTA and CDR2 is FQGNSA.

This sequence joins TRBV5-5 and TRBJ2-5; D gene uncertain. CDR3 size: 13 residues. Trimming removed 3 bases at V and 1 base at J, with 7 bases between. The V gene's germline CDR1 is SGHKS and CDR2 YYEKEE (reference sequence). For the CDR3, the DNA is TGTGCCAGCAGCTGGTCGGGCCAAGAGACCCAGTACTTC. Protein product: CASSWSGQETQYF.

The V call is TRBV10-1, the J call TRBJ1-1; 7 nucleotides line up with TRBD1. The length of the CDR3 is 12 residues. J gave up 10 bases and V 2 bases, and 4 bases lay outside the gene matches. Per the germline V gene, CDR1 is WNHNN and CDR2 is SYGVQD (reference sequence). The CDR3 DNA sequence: TGCGCCAGCAGTGAGGGACAGGCTATAGCTTTCTTT. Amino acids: CASSEGQAIAFF.

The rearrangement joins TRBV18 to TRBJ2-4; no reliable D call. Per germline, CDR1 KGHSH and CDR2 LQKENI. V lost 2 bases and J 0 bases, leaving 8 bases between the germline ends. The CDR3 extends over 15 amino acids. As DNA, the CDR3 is TGTGCCAGCTCACCAGAGAGCCTAGCCAAAAACATTCAGTACTTC. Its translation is CASSPESLAKNIQYF.